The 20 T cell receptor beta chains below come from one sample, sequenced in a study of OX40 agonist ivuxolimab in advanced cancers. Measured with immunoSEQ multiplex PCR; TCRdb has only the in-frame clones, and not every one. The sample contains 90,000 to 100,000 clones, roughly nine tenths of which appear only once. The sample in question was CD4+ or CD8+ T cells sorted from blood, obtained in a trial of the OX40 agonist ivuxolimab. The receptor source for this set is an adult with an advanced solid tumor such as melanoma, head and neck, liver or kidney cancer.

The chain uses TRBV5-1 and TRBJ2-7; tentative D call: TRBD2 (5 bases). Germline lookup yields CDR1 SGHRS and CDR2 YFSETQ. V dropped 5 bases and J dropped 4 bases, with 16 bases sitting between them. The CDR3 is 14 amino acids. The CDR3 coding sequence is TGCGCCAGCAGACCCGAAGGGAGTGGATACGAGCAGTACTTC. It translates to CASRPEGSGYEQYF.

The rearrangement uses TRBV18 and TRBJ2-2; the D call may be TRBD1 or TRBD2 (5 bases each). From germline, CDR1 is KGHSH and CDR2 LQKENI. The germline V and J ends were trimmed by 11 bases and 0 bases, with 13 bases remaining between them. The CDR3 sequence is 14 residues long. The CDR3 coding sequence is TGTGCCTTCCGTGGGACCACGAACACCGGGGAGCTGTTTTTT. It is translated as CAFRGTTNTGELFF.

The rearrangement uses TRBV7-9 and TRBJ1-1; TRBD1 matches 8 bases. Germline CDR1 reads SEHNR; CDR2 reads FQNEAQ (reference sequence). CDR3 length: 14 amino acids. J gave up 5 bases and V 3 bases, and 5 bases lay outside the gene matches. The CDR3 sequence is CASSFQQGGTEAFF. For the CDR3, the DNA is TGTGCCAGCAGCTTTCAACAGGGGGGAACTGAAGCTTTCTTT.

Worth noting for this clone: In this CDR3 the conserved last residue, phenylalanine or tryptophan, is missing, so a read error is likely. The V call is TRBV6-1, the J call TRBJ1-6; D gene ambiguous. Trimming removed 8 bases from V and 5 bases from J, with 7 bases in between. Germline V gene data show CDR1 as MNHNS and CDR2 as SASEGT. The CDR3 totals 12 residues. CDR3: CASFEDNSPLHL. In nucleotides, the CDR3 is TGTGCCAGCTTCGAGGATAATTCACCCCTCCACCTT.

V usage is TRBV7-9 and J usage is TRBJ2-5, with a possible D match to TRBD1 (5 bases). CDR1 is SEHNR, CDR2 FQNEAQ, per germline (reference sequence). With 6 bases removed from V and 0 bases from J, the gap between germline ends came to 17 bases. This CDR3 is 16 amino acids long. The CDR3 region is CASRPYSREDQETQYF. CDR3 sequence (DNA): TGTGCCAGCAGACCCTACTCCAGGGAAGACCAAGAGACCCAGTACTTC. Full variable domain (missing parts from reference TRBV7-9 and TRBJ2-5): DTGVSQNPRHKITKRGQNVTFRCDPISEHNRLYWYRQTLGQGPEFLTYFQNEAQLEKSRLLSDRFSAERPKGSFSTLEIQRTEQGDSAMYLCASRPYSREDQETQYFGPGTRLLVL.

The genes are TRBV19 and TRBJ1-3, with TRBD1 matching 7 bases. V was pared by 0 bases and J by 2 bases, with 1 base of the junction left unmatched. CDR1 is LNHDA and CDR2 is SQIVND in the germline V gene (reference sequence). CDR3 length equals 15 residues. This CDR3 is CASSIEGTAGNTIYF. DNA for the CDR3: TGTGCCAGTAGTATAGAAGGGACAGCTGGAAACACCATATATTTT.

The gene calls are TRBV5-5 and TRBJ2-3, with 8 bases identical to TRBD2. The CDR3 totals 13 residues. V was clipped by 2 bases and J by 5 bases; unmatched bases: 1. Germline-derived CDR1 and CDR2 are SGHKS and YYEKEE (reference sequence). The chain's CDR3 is CASSFREGDTQYF. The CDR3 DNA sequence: TGTGCCAGCAGCTTCCGGGAGGGAGATACGCAGTATTTT. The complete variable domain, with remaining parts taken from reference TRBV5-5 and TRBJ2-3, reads DAGVTQSPTHLIKTRGQQVTLRCSPISGHKSVSWYQQVLGQGPQFIFQYYEKEERGRGNFPDRFSARQFPNYSSELNVNALLLGDSALYLCASSFREGDTQYFGPGTRLTVL.

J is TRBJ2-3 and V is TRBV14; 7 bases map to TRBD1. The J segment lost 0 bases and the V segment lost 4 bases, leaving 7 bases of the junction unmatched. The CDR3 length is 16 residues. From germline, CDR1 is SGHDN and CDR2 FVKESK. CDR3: CASSPTTGSSTDTQYF. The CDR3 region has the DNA TGTGCCAGCAGCCCCACGACAGGGTCTAGCACAGATACGCAGTATTTT.

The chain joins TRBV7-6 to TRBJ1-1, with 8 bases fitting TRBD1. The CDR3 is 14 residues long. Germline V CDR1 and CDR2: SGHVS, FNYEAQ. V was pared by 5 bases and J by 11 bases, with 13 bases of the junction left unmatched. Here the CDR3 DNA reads TGTGCCAGCAGCCAGACCCCGGGACAGGCTCGCGCTTTCTTT. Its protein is CASSQTPGQARAFF.

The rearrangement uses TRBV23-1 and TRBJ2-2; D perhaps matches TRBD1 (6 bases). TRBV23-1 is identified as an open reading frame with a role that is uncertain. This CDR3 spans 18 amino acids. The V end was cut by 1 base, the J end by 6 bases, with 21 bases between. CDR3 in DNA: TGCGCCAGCAGTCAATTGACCCTTAGTGGGGGCGGTCCCGGGGAGCTGTTTTTT. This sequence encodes CASSQLTLSGGGPGELFF.

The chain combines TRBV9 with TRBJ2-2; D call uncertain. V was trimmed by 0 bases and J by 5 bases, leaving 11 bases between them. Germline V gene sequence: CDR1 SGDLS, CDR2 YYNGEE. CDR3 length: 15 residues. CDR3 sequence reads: CASSVAGFPTGELFF. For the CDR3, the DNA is TGTGCCAGCAGCGTAGCAGGCTTCCCAACCGGGGAGCTGTTTTTT.

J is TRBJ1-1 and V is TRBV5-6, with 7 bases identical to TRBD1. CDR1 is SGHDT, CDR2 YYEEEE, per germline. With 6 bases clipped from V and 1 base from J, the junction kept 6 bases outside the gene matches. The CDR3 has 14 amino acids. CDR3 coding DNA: TGTGCCAGCAACCGGGACAGACGGAACACTGAAGCTTTCTTT. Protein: CASNRDRRNTEAFF.

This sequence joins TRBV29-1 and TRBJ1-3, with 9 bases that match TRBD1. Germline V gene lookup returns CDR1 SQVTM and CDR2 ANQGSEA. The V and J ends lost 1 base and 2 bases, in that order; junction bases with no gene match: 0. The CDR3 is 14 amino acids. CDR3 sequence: CSVEGDRAGNTIYF. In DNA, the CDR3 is TGCAGCGTTGAAGGGGACAGGGCTGGAAACACCATATATTTT.

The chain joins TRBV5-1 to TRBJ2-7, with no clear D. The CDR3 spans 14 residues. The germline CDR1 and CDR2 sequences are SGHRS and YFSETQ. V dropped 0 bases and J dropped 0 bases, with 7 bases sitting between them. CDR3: CASSLDPSSYEQYF. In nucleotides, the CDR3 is TGCGCCAGCAGCTTGGACCCGAGCTCCTACGAGCAGTACTTC. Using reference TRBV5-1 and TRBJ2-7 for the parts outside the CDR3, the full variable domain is KAGVTQTPRYLIKTRGQQVTLSCSPISGHRSVSWYQQTPGQGLQFLFEYFSETQRNKGNFPGRFSGRQFSNSRSEMNVSTLELGDSALYLCASSLDPSSYEQYFGPGTRLTVT.

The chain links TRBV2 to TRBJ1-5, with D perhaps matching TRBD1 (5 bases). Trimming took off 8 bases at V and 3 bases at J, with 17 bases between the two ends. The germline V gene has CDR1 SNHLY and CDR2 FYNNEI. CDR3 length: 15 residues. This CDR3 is CASRWRDGNNQPQHF. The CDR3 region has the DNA TGTGCCAGCCGGTGGCGGGACGGGAACAATCAGCCCCAGCATTTT.

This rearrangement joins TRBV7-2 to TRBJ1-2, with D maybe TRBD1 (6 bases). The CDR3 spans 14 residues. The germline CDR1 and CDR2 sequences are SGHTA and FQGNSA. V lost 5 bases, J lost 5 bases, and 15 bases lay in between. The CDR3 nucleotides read TGTGCCAGCAGCCCCGGACAGAATCCTTATGGCTACACCTTC. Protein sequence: CASSPGQNPYGYTF. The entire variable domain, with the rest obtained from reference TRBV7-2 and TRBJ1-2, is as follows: GAGVSQSPSNKVTEKGKDVELRCDPISGHTALYWYRQSLGQGLEFLIYFQGNSAPDKSGLPSDRFSAERTGGSVSTLTIQRTQQEDSAVYLCASSPGQNPYGYTFGSGTRLTVV.

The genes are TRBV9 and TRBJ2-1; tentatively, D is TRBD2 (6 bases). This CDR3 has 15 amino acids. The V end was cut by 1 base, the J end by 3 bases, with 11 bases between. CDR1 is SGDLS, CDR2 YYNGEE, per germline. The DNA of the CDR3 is TGTGCCAGCAGCGTAACTGGGGACTTCTACAATGAGCAGTTCTTC. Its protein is CASSVTGDFYNEQFF.

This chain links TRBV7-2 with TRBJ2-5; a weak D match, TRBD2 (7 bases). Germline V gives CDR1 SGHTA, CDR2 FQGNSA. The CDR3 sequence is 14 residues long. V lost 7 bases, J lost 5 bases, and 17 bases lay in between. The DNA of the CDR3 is TGTGCCAGCACCCTGAGGGGGGGCCCTGAGACCCAGTACTTC. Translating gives CASTLRGGPETQYF.

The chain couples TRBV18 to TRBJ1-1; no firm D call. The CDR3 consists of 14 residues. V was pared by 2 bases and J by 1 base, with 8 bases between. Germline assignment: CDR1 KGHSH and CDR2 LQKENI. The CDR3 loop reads CASSPTRQNTEAFF. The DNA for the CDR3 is TGTGCCAGCTCACCAACTAGACAGAACACTGAAGCTTTCTTT.

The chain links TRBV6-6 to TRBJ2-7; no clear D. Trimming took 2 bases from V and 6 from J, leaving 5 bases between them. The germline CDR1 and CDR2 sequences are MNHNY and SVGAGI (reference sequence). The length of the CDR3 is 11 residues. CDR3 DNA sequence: TGTGCCAGCAGTTACGGGTCCGAGCAGTACTTC. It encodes CASSYGSEQYF.